The clone carrying this T cell receptor beta chain was seen only a few times. The data stem from a study of identical twins. One entry per CDR3 protein, called by TCRdb with MiXCR from the 5' RACE reads. Among about 490,000 distinct CDR3 sequences listed, around 15% were seen once. The CDR3 length is 15 residues. V lost 1 base to trimming and J lost 2 bases, with 10 bases between them. Germline V gene sequence: CDR1 SEHNR, CDR2 FQNEAQ (reference sequence). These data were also reused for a study on yellow fever vaccine responses in identical twins.

The chain has TRBV7-9 and TRBJ2-3; D ambiguous. Material for sequencing was CD4+ T cells sorted from blood. The receptor was isolated from a woman under 30 in good health. Here the CDR3 reads CASSLVGVYTDTQYF. For the CDR3, the DNA is TGTGCCAGCAGCTTAGTTGGGGTCTACACAGATACGCAGTATTTT.